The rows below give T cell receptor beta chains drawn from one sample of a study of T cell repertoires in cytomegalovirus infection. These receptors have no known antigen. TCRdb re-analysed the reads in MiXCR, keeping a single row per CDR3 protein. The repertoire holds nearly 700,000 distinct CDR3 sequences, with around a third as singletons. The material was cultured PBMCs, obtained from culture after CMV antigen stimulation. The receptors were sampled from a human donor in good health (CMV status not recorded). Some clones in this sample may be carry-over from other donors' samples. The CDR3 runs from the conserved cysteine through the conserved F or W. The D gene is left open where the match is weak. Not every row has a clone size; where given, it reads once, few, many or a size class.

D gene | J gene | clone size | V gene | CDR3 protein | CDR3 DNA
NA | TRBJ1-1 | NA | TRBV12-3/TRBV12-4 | CASSKTGAGTEAFF | TGTGCCAGCAGTAAGACAGGAGCGGGGACTGAAGCTTTCTTT
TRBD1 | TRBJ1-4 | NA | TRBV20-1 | CSALGTATNEKLFF | TGCAGTGCTTTGGGGACAGCAACTAATGAAAAACTGTTTTTT
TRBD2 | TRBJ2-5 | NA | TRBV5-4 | CASSFTSGGQETQYF | TGTGCCAGCAGCTTCACAAGCGGGGGGCAAGAGACCCAGTACTTC
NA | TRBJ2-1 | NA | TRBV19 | CASSVRWETSYNEQFF | TGTGCCAGTAGCGTCAGGTGGGAGACTTCATACAATGAGCAGTTCTTC
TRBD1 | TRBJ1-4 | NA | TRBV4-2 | CASSQGGGGPFLSNEKLFF | TGTGCCAGCAGCCAAGGAGGAGGGGGCCCTTTCCTCTCTAATGAAAAACTGTTTTTT
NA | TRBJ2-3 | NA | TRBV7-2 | CASSSTGFTDTQYF | TGTGCCAGCAGCTCAACAGGGTTCACAGATACGCAGTATTTT
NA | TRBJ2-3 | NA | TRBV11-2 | CASSFTGRGSDTQYF | TGTGCCAGCAGCTTTACCGGGAGAGGATCAGATACGCAGTATTTT
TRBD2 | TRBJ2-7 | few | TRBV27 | CASSVAGGVLEQYF | TGTGCCAGCAGTGTAGCGGGAGGGGTTCTCGAGCAGTACTTC
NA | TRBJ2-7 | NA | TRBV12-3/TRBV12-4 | CASSFAGTSYEQYF | TGTGCCAGCAGTTTTGCCGGGACATCCTACGAGCAGTACTTC
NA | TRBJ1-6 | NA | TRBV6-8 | CASSYSFRGNSPLHF | TGTGCCAGCAGTTACTCGTTCCGGGGAAATTCACCCCTCCACTTT
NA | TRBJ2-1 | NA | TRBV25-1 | CASSEVNGPQYNEQFF | TGTGCCAGCAGTGAAGTAAACGGACCTCAATACAATGAGCAGTTCTTC
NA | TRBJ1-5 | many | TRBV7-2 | CASSPEQGNQPQHF | TGTGCCAGCAGCCCCGAACAGGGAAATCAGCCCCAGCATTTT
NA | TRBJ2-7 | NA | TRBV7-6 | CASTFSGGGSYEQYF | TGTGCCAGCACCTTTTCGGGTGGTGGGTCCTACGAGCAGTACTTC
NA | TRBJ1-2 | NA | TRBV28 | CASSLWGAYGYTF | TGTGCCAGCAGTTTATGGGGCGCCTATGGCTACACCTTC
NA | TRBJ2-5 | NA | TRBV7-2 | CASSPSWGVETQYF | TGTGCCAGCAGCCCATCGTGGGGTGTGGAGACCCAGTACTTC
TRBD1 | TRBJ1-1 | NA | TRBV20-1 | CSAPGQGNTEAFF | TGCAGTGCTCCGGGACAGGGAAACACTGAAGCTTTCTTT
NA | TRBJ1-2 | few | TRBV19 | CASSIVDGLDGYTF | TGTGCCAGTAGTATAGTAGACGGATTGGATGGCTACACCTTC
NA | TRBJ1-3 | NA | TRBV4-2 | CASSQDGPYTIYF | TGTGCCAGCAGCCAAGATGGGCCATACACCATATATTTT
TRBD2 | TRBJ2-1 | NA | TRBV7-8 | CASSSLLAGFYNEQFF | TGTGCCAGCAGCTCCCTACTAGCGGGATTCTACAATGAGCAGTTCTTC
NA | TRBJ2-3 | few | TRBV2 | CASDTDTQYF | TGTGCCAGTGACACAGATACGCAGTATTTT
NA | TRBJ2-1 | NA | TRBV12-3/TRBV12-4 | CASSLRHEQFF | TGTGCCAGCAGTTTACGGCATGAGCAGTTCTTC
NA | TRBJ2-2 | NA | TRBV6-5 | CASSYRFTGELFF | TGTGCCAGCAGTTACCGGTTCACCGGGGAGCTGTTTTTT
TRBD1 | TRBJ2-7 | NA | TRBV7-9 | CASSLVGTAKSYEQYF | TGTGCCAGCAGCTTAGTGGGGACAGCGAAATCCTACGAGCAGTACTTC
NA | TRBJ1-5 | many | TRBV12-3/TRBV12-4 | CASSSGGPQPQHF | TGTGCCAGCAGTTCGGGGGGCCCTCAGCCCCAGCATTTT
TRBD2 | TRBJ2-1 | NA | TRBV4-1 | CASSQEGASGGHSYNEQFF | TGCGCCAGCAGCCAAGAGGGAGCTAGCGGGGGACACTCCTACAATGAGCAGTTCTTC
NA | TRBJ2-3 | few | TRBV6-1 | CASSPGTPTQDTQYF | TGTGCCAGCAGTCCCGGGACCCCCACGCAAGATACGCAGTATTTT
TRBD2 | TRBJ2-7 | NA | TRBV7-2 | CASSFLAGVGYEQYF | TGTGCCAGCAGCTTTCTAGCGGGGGTAGGCTACGAGCAGTACTTC
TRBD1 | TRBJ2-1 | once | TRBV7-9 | CASSLWRTGINEQFF | TGTGCCAGCAGCTTATGGAGGACAGGGATCAATGAGCAGTTCTTC
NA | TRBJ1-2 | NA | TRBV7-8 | CASSLLTGGNYGYTF | TGTGCCAGCAGCTTACTGACGGGTGGGAACTATGGCTACACCTTC
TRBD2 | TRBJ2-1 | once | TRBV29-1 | CSVEETSGGFEQFF | TGCAGCGTTGAAGAGACTAGCGGGGGATTTGAGCAGTTCTTC
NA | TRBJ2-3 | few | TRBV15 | CATRPSGADTQYF | TGTGCCACCAGACCCTCAGGGGCAGATACGCAGTATTTT
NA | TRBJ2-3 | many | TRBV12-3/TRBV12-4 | CASSFNTDTQYF | TGTGCCAGCAGCTTCAACACAGATACGCAGTATTTT
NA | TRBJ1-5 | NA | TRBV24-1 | CATSERGLWVHSNQPQHF | TGTGCCACCAGTGAACGCGGACTGTGGGTGCATAGCAATCAGCCCCAGCATTTT
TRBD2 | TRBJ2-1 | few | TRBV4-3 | CASSQDFATSGIWVNEQFF | TGCGCCAGCAGCCAAGATTTCGCGACTAGCGGGATCTGGGTCAATGAGCAGTTCTTC
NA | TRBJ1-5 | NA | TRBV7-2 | CASSRANQPQHF | TGTGCCAGCAGCCGGGCCAATCAGCCCCAGCATTTT
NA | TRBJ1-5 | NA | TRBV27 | CASSRRSNQPQHF | TGTGCCAGCAGCCGACGGTCCAATCAGCCCCAGCATTTT
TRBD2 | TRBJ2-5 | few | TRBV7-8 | CASSPSWLAGGETQYF | TGTGCCAGCAGCCCGAGCTGGCTAGCGGGGGGAGAGACCCAGTACTTC
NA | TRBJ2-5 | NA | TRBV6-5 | CASSRSEETQYF | TGTGCCAGCAGTAGGAGCGAGGAGACCCAGTACTTC
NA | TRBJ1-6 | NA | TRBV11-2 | CASSSIIRGNSPLHF | TGTGCCAGCAGCTCAATAATACGGGGTAATTCACCCCTCCACTTT
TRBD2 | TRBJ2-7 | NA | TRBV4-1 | CASSQVGSGSEEQYF | TGCGCCAGCAGCCAAGTGGGTAGCGGGAGTGAGGAGCAGTACTTC
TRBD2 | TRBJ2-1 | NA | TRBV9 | CASSEWASGGREQFF | TGTGCCAGCAGCGAATGGGCTAGCGGGGGTAGAGAGCAGTTCTTC
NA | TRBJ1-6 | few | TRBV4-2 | CASSETAGLNSPLHF | TGTGCCAGCAGCGAAACGGCGGGGTTAAATTCACCCCTCCACTTT
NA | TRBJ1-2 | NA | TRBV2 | CASTEATVLNYGYTF | TGTGCCAGCACCGAAGCGACAGTGCTGAACTATGGCTACACCTTC
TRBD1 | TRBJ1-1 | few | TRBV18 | CASSPSPGTGNTEAFF | TGTGCCAGCTCACCAAGCCCGGGGACAGGGAACACTGAAGCTTTCTTT
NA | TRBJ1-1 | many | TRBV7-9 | CASSIQLNTEAFF | TGTGCCAGCAGCATACAATTGAACACTGAAGCTTTCTTT
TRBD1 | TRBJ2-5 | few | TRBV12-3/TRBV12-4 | CASSLGVDRGETQYF | TGTGCCAGCAGTTTAGGAGTGGACAGGGGAGAGACCCAGTACTTC
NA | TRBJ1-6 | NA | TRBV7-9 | CASSLSGRLPGSPLHF | TGTGCCAGCAGCTTAAGTGGCCGGTTACCGGGTTCACCCCTCCACTTT
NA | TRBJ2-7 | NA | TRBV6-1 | CAVLAGSSYEQYF | TGTGCCGTACTGGCGGGGTCCTCCTACGAGCAGTACTTC
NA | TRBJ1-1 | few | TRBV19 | CASKDGTEAFF | TGTGCCAGTAAAGACGGCACTGAAGCTTTCTTT
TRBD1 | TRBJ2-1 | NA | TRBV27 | CASKTWTGNNEQFF | TGTGCCAGCAAAACTTGGACAGGAAACAATGAGCAGTTCTTC
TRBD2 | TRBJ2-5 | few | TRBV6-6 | CASRSSGGRGETQYF | TGTGCCAGCAGAAGTAGCGGGGGGCGAGGGGAGACCCAGTACTTC
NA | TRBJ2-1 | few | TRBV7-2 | CASSLDGTSYNEQFF | TGTGCCAGCAGCTTAGACGGGACCTCCTACAATGAGCAGTTCTTC
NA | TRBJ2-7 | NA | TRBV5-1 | CASSPGPGVGEQYF | TGCGCCAGCAGCCCTGGCCCCGGGGTGGGTGAGCAGTACTTC
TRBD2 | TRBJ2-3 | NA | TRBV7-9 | CASSRKGTSGRAPPDTQYF | TGTGCCAGCAGCCGAAAAGGGACTAGCGGGAGGGCCCCCCCAGATACGCAGTATTTT
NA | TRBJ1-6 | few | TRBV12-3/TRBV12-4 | CASSTAGFDSPLHF | TGTGCCAGCAGTACCGCGGGATTCGATTCACCCCTCCACTTT
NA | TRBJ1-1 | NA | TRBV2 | CASSEAPGREAFF | TGTGCCAGCAGTGAAGCGCCTGGTCGTGAAGCTTTCTTT
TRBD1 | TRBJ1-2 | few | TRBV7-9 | CASSSDREGYGYTF | TGTGCCAGCAGCTCGGACAGGGAAGGCTATGGCTACACCTTC